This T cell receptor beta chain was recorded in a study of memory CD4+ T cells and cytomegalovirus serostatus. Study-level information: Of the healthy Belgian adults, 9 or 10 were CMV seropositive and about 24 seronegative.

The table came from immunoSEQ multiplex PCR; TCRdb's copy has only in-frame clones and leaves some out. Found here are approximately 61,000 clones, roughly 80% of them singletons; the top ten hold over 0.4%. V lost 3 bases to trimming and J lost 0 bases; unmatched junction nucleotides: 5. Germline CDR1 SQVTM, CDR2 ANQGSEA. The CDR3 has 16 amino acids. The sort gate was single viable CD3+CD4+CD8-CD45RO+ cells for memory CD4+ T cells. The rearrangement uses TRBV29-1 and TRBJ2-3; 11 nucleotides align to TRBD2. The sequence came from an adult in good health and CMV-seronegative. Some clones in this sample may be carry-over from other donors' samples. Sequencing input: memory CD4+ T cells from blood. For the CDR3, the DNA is TGCAGCGTTGACGGGACTAGCGGAGCTAGCACAGATACGCAGTATTTT. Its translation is CSVDGTSGASTDTQYF.